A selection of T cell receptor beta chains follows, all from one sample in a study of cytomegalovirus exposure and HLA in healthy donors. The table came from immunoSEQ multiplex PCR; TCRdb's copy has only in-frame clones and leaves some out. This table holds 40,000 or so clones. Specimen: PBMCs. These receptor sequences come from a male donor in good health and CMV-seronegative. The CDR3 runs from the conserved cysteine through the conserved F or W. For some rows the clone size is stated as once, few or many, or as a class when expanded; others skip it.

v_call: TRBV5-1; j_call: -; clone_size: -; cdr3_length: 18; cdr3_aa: CASSFLGTSGSKTYEQYF
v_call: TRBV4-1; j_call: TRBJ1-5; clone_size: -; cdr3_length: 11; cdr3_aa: CARSPSRCQHF
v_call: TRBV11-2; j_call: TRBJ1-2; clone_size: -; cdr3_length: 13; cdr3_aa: CASSQGDHYGYTF
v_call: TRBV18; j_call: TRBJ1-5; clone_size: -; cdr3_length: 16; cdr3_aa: CASSKGVDRRNQPQHF
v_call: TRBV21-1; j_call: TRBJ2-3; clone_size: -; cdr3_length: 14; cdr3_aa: CASRALAALDTQYF
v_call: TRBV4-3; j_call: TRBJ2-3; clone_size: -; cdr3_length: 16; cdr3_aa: CASSPDRVQGTDTQYF
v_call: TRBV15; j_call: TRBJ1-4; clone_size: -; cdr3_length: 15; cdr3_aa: CATSRPRDNNEKLFF
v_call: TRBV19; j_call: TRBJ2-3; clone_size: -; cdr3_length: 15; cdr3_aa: CASSTLGSGTDTQYF
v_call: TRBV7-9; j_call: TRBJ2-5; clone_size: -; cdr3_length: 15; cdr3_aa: CASSSGGRGTETQYF
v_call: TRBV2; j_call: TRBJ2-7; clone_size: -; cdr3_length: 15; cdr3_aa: CASSQEPGLAGEQYF
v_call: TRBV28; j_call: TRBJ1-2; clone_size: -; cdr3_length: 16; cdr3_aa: CASSPFGQAPNYGYTF
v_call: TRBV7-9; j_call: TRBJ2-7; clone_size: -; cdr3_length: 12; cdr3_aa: CASSVGATEQYF
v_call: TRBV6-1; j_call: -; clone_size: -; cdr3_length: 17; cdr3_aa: CASSETLGAGDSYEQYF
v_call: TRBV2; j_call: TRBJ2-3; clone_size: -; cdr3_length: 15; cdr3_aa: CASRNRGASTDTQYF
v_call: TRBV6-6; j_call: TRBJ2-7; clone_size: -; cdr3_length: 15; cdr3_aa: CASSYPGQSTYEQYF
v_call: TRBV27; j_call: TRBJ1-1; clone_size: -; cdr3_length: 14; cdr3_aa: CASGQQGKNTEAFF
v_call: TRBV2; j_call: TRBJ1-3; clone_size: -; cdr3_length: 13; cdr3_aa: CASSASVGNTIYF
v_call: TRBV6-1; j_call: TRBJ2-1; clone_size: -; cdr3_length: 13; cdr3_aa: CASSPQRGNEQFF
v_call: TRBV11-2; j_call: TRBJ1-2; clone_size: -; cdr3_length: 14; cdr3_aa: CASSLDQTAYGYTF
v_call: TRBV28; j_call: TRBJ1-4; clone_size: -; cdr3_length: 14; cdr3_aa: CASTPEQGYEKLFF
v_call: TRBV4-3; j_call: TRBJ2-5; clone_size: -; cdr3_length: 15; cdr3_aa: CASSQRRQGRETQYF
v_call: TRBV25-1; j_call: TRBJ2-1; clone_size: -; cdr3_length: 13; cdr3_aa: CASRASGYNEQFF
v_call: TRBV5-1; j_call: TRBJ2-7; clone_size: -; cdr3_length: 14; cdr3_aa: CASSQDLDGDLKYF
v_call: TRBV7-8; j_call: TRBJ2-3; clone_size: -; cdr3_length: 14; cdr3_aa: CASSPYRAPDTQYF
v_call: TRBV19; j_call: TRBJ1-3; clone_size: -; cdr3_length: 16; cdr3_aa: CASSEQVRSSGNTIYF
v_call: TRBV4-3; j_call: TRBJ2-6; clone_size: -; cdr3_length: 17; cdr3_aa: CASSQAGGGSGANVLTF
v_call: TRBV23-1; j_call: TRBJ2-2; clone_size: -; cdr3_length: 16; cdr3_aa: CASRIRQGTNTGELFF
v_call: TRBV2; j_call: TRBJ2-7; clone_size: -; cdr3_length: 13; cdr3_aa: CASPRQVNYEQYF
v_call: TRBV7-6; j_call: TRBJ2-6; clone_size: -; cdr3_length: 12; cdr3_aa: CASSLNGGAPTF
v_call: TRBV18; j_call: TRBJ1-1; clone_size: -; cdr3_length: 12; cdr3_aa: CASSPRPVEAFF
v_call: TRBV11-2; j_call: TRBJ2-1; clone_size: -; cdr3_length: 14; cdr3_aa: CASSSTLRPTKQFF
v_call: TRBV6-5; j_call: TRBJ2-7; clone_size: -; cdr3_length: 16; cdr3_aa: CASSYSPLAGGYEQYF
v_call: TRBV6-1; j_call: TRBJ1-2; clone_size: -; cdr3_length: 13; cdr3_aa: CAALGSGNYGYTF
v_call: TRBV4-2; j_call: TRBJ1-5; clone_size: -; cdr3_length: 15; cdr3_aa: CASSQDRSSNQPQHF
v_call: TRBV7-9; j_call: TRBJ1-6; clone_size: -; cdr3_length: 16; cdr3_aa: CASSEGGRSYNSPLHF
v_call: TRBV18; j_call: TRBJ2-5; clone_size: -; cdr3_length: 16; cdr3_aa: CASSKQTGGLGETQYF
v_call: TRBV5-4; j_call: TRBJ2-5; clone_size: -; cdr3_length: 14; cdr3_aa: CASSPWTGQGTQYF
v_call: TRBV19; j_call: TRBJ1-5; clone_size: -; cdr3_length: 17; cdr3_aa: CASSIPAGQVRNQPQHF
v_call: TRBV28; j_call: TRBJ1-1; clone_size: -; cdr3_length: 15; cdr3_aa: CASSLGGEGGTEAFF
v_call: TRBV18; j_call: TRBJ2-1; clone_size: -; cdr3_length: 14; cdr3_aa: CASSLDRGRREQFF
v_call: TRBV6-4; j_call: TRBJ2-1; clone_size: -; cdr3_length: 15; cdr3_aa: CASSPETSGYNEQFF
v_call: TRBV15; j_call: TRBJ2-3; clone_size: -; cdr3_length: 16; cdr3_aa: CATSRGTSGTTDTQYF
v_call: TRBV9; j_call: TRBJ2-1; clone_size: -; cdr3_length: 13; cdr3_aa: CASRGPRGGEQFF
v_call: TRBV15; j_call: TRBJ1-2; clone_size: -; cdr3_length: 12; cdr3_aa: CATSREGVGYTF
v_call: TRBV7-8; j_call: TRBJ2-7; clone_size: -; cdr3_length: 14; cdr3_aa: CASSWDRATYEQYF
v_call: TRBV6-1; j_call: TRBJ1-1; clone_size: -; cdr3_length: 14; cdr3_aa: CASSLGRVNTEAFF
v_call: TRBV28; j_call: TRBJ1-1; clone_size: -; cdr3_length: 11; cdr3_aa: CASSYREYAFF
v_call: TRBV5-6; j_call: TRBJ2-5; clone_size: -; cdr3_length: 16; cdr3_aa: CASSLRLAAIQETQYF
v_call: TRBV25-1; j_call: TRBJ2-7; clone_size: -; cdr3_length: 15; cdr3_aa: CASSDRDRPTYEQYF
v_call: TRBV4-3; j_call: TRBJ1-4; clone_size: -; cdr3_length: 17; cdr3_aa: CASSQQFSGVTNEKLFF
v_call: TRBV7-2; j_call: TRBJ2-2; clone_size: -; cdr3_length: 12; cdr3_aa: CASSLSGGVEDF
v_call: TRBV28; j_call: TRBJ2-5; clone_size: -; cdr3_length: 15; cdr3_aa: CASSYVGGFQETQYF
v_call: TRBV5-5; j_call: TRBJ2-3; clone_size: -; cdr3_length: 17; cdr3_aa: CASSLVPGQRSTDTQYF
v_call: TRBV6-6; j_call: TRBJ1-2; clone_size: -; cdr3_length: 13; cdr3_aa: CASSHGTAESYTF
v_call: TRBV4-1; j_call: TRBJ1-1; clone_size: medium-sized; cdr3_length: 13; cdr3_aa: CASSRLANTEAFF
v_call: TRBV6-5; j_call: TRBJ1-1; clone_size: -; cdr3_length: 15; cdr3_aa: CASCPLGGGNTEAFF
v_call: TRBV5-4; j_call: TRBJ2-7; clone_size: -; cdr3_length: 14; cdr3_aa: CASSPPGRNYEQYF
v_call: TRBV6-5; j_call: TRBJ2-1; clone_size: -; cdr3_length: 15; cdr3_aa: CASSLISGAYNEQFF
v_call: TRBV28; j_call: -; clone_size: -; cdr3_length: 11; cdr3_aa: CASSPSLEQYF
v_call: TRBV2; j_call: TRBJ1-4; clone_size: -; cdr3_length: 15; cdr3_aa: CASSVDRDWYEKLFF